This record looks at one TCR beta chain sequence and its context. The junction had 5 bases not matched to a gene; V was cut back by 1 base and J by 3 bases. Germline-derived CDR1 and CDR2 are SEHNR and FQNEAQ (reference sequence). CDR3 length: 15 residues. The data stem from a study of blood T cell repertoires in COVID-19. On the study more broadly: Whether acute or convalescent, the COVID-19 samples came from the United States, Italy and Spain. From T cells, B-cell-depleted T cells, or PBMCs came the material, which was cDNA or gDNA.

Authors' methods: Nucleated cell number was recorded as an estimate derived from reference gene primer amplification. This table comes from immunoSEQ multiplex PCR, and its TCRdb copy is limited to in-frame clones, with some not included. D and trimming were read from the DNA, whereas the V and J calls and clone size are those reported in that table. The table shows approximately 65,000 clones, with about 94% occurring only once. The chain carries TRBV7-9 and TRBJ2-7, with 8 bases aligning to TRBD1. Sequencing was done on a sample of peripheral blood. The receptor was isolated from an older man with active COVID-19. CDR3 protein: CASSLDGQGIYEQYF. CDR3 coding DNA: TGTGCCAGCAGCTTAGACGGACAGGGAATCTACGAGCAGTACTTC.